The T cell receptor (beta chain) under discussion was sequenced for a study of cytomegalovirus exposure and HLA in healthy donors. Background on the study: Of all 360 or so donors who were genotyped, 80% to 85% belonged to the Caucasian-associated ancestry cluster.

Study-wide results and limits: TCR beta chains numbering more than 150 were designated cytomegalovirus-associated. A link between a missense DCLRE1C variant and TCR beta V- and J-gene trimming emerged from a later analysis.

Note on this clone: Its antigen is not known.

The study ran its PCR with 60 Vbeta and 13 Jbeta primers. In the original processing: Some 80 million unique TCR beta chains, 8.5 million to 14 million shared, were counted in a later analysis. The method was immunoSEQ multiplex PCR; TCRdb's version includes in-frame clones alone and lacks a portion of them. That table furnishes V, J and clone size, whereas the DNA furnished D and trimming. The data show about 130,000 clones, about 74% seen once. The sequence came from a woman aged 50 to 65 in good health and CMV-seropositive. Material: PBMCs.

This CDR3 is CASTRTSESEQFF. CDR3 coding DNA: TGTGCCAGCACAAGGACTAGCGAGTCTGAGCAGTTCTTC. The J gene is TRBJ2-1, the V gene TRBV11-3; 9 bases match TRBD2. The V gene end was trimmed by 7 bases and the J gene end by 9 bases; junction bases not matched to a gene: 7. In germline, CDR1 is SGHNT, CDR2 YENEEA. CDR3 length: 13 amino acids.